Below, 21 T cell receptor beta chains from the same sample are listed, as sequenced in a study of blood T cell repertoires in COVID-19. The repertoire was sequenced with immunoSEQ multiplex PCR; TCRdb's copy has only in-frame clones and lacks some. Of about 190,000 clones listed, 86% were seen once; the top ten hold about 26%. Sequences were obtained from PBMCs or T cells enriched from blood (not recorded which). The receptors shown here come from a woman between 40 and 50 years old in a cohort exposed to, infected with or recovered from COVID-19 (not recorded which).

The chain recombines TRBV30 with TRBJ1-5; D is possibly TRBD1 (6 bases). V was cut by 0 bases and J by 0 bases, with 9 bases left in between. Germline CDR1 GTSNPN, CDR2 SVGIG (reference sequence). The CDR3 has 15 amino acids. The CDR3 nucleotides read TGTGCCTGGAGTGTACCACAGGGTAGCAATCAGCCCCAGCATTTT. Its translation is CAWSVPQGSNQPQHF.

The chain employs TRBV6-4 and TRBJ2-5, with D perhaps TRBD1 (5 bases). Germline V lookup: CDR1 MRHNA, CDR2 SNTAGT. There are 15 residues in the CDR3. Trimming removed 0 bases at V and 1 base at J, with 9 bases between. The chain's CDR3 is CASSDSAGSQETQYF. DNA for the CDR3: TGTGCCAGCAGTGACTCCGCAGGGTCCCAAGAGACCCAGTACTTC.

The chain combines TRBV24-1 with TRBJ1-2, with 7 bases matching TRBD1. The CDR3 is made up of 11 amino acids. Looked up from germline, CDR1 is KGHDR and CDR2 is SFDVKD. V lost 3 bases, J lost 12 bases, and 3 bases stayed unmatched. The CDR3 here is CATSDGDSNTF. The CDR3 bases are TGTGCCACCAGTGATGGGGACAGTAACACCTTC.

J is TRBJ2-3 and V is TRBV28; TRBD2 aligns across 8 bases. The CDR3 runs to 16 residues. V lost 8 bases to trimming and J lost 1 base; unmatched junction nucleotides: 11. Per germline, CDR1 MDHEN and CDR2 SYDVKM. The chain's CDR3 is CASAWPKAGGTDTQYF. In nucleotides, the CDR3 is TGTGCCAGCGCATGGCCCAAAGCGGGAGGCACAGATACGCAGTATTTT.

The chain carries TRBV23-1 and TRBJ1-2; D unresolved. TRBV23-1 is marked as an open reading frame, function uncertain. The CDR3 covers 15 residues. V dropped 2 bases and J dropped 8 bases, with 18 bases sitting between them. The DNA of the CDR3 is TGCGCCAGCAGTCAAGGAGGAAGGAGCACCGGGGGCTACACCTTC. Translation gives CASSQGGRSTGGYTF.

J is TRBJ1-5 and V is TRBV19; 7 bases match TRBD1. Per the germline V gene, CDR1 is LNHDA and CDR2 is SQIVND (reference sequence). CDR3 length equals 15 residues. V gave up 3 bases and J gave up 3 bases; unmatched junction bases: 5. The CDR3 sequence: CASSINRGPNQPQHF. The CDR3 bases are TGTGCCAGTAGTATCAACAGGGGTCCCAATCAGCCCCAGCATTTT.

The chain employs TRBV6-1 and TRBJ1-1; possibly TRBD1 for D (6 bases). There are 16 residues in the CDR3. Trimming removed 1 base from V and 3 bases from J, with 15 bases in between. Per germline, CDR1 MNHNS and CDR2 SASEGT. In DNA form, the CDR3 reads TGTGCCAGCAGTGAAGGAACAGGGACTAGGGACACTGAAGCTTTCTTT. Amino acid sequence: CASSEGTGTRDTEAFF.

DNA for the CDR3: TGCGCCAGCAGTGAGAACCGGGAGGGGGAGAACACTGAAGCTTTCTTT. It translates to CASSENREGENTEAFF. The chain carries TRBV10-1 and TRBJ1-1, with D perhaps matching TRBD1 (6 bases). Germline values: CDR1 WNHNN, CDR2 SYGVQD (reference sequence). This CDR3 contains 16 residues. Trimming stripped 2 bases from V and 1 base from J, with 14 bases between.

The chain combines TRBV23-1 with TRBJ1-5, with D uncertain. TRBV23-1 belongs to the ORF category, with a function that is uncertain. The V end was cut by 9 bases, the J end by 0 bases, with 21 bases between. The CDR3 is made up of 17 amino acids. The CDR3 sequence is CARVWPGRAYSNQPQHF. The CDR3 DNA reads TGCGCCAGGGTTTGGCCGGGTCGAGCCTATAGCAATCAGCCCCAGCATTTT.

The genes are TRBV5-5 and TRBJ2-3; 8 nucleotides agree with TRBD1. The germline gives CDR1 SGHKS, CDR2 YYEKEE (reference sequence). The length of the CDR3 is 15 residues. V lost 4 bases to trimming and J lost 5 bases; unmatched junction nucleotides: 9. This chain's CDR3 is CASSTVTGGKDTQYF. The CDR3 DNA reads TGTGCCAGCAGCACGGTTACAGGGGGAAAAGATACGCAGTATTTT.

The chain combines TRBV5-5 with TRBJ2-7; 16 nucleotides align to TRBD2. This CDR3 comprises 18 residues. The V gene end was trimmed by 4 bases and the J gene end by 3 bases; junction bases not matched to a gene: 10. Per germline, CDR1 SGHKS and CDR2 YYEKEE (reference sequence). CDR3 sequence (DNA): TGTGCCAGCAGCGCGGGACTAGCGGGAGGGGCTATCCTCTACGAGCAGTACTTC. Protein: CASSAGLAGGAILYEQYF.

The chain recombines TRBV5-1 with TRBJ2-5; D ambiguous. From germline, CDR1 is SGHRS and CDR2 YFSETQ. The V and J ends lost 4 bases and 5 bases respectively, with 9 bases between them. The CDR3 runs 12 residues. The CDR3: CASSQERETQYF. The CDR3 DNA follows: TGCGCCAGCAGCCAAGAGCGTGAGACCCAGTACTTC.

The chain has TRBV24-1 and TRBJ2-1, with D perhaps matching TRBD1 (5 bases). CDR3 size: 12 residues. Per germline, CDR1 KGHDR and CDR2 SFDVKD. V was pared by 8 bases and J by 4 bases, with 8 bases between. The DNA of the CDR3 is TGTGCCACCACGGACACTTACAATGAGCAGTTCTTC. Translated: CATTDTYNEQFF.

The chain has TRBV4-2 and TRBJ1-2, with D possibly being TRBD1 (5 bases). The CDR3 sequence is 15 residues long. Trimming took 0 bases from V and 8 from J, leaving 16 bases between them. Germline CDR1 and CDR2: LGHNA and YNFKEQ. The CDR3 loop is CASSQEFATAQGYTF. CDR3 coding DNA: TGTGCCAGCAGCCAAGAATTCGCGACAGCGCAGGGCTACACCTTC.

The chain couples TRBV4-1 to TRBJ2-2, with 8 bases that match TRBD1. V shed 2 bases, J shed 4 bases, and the junction held 3 bases outside the gene matches. Per germline, CDR1 MGHRA and CDR2 YSYEKL. The CDR3 totals 15 residues. The CDR3 DNA reads TGCGCCAGCAGCCAACACAGGGGGTCCACCGGGGAGCTGTTTTTT. Translating it yields CASSQHRGSTGELFF.

The V call is TRBV11-2, the J call TRBJ1-1, with TRBD1 as a possible D gene (5 bases). CDR3 length equals 15 residues. V gave up 3 bases and J gave up 1 base, with 12 bases separating them. Germline-derived CDR1 and CDR2 are SGHAT and FQNNGV. The CDR3 nucleotides are TGTGCCAGCAGCTTCTCTACAGGCCCGAACACTGAAGCTTTCTTT. Its translation: CASSFSTGPNTEAFF.

The gene calls are TRBV28 and TRBJ1-1, with a weak D call TRBD1 (6 bases). The CDR3 contains 13 residues. Germline V lookup: CDR1 MDHEN, CDR2 SYDVKM. Trimming pared 6 bases from V and 7 bases from J, leaving 15 bases between. This chain's CDR3 is CASSLGGAGEAFF. The CDR3 DNA sequence: TGTGCCAGCAGCCTGGGGGGGGCAGGTGAAGCTTTCTTT.

The V gene is TRBV9, the J gene TRBJ2-7; 11 bases line up with TRBD2. Germline-derived CDR1 and CDR2 are SGDLS and YYNGEE. The CDR3 runs to 18 residues. V dropped 4 bases and J dropped 5; count of bases not matched to a gene: 17. The CDR3 bases are TGTGCCAGCAGCCCCCGTCCCGGGACTAGCGGAGGGGCCCACGAGCAGTACTTC. This codes for CASSPRPGTSGGAHEQYF.

The J gene is TRBJ2-7, the V gene TRBV4-1, with TRBD2 identical over 11 bases. CDR1 and CDR2 from the germline V gene are MGHRA and YSYEKL. The V gene end was trimmed by 4 bases and the J gene end by 4 bases; junction bases not matched to a gene: 6. The CDR3 is made up of 15 amino acids. In DNA form, the CDR3 reads TGCGCCAGCAGCCCGGGGACTAGCGGACTTTACGAGCAGTACTTC. Translating it yields CASSPGTSGLYEQYF.

The V and J genes are TRBV7-9 and TRBJ2-2, with 7 bases that match TRBD2. V dropped 7 bases and J dropped 5; count of bases not matched to a gene: 10. Germline CDR1 SEHNR, CDR2 FQNEAQ (reference sequence). This CDR3 comprises 15 residues. This chain's CDR3 is CASKPGLPSTGELFF. CDR3 sequence (DNA): TGTGCCAGCAAGCCGGGACTACCCTCGACCGGGGAGCTGTTTTTT. Full variable domain (remainder filled in from reference TRBV7-9 and TRBJ2-2): DTGVSQNPRHKITKRGQNVTFRCDPISEHNRLYWYRQTLGQGPEFLTYFQNEAQLEKSRLLSDRFSAERPKGSFSTLEIQRTEQGDSAMYLCASKPGLPSTGELFFGEGSRLTVL.

V gene TRBV2 combines with J gene TRBJ1-1, with D perhaps matching TRBD1 (5 bases). CDR3 size: 16 residues. In germline, CDR1 is SNHLY, CDR2 FYNNEI. V shed 6 bases and J shed 1 base, with 18 bases lying between them. CDR3 DNA sequence: TGTGCCAGCAGCCTTGACAGCTACTCTAAGAACACTGAAGCTTTCTTT. This encodes CASSLDSYSKNTEAFF.